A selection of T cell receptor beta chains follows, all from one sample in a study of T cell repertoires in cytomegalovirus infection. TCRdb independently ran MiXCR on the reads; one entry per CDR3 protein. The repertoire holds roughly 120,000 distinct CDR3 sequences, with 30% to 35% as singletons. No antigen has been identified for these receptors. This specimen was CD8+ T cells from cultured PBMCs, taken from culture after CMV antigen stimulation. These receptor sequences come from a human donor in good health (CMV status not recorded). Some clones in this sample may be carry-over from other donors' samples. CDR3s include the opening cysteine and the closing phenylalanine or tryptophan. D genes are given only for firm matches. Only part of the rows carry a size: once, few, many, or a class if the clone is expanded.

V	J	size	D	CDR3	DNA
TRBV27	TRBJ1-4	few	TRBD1	CASSEQGARYEKLFF	TGTGCCAGCAGCGAGCAGGGGGCTCGATATGAAAAACTGTTTTTT
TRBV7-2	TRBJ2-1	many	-	CASSLEVVHGAGLRFF	TGTGCCAGCAGCTTAGAGGTAGTCCACGGGGCAGGACTTCGATTCTTC
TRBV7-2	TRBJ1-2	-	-	CASSLSRSNDYGYTF	TGTGCCAGCAGCCTTAGCCGGAGTAATGACTATGGCTACACCTTC
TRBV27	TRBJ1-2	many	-	CARPRLPPFYGYTF	TGTGCCAGGCCTAGGCTCCCCCCTTTCTATGGCTACACCTTC
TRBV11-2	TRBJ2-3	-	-	CASSPSDTQYF	TGTGCCAGCAGCCCCTCAGATACGCAGTATTTT
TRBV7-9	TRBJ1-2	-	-	CASSLNQHYGYTF	TGTGCCAGCAGCTTAAATCAGCACTATGGCTACACCTTC
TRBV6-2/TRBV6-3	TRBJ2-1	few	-	CASSYSNYNEQFF	TGTGCCAGCAGTTACTCGAATTACAATGAGCAGTTCTTC
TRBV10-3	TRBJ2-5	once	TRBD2	CAISESAGDQETQYF	TGTGCCATCAGTGAGTCGGCGGGAGACCAAGAGACCCAGTACTTC
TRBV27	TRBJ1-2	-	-	CASSLGGYDYTF	TGTGCCAGCAGTTTAGGGGGGTACGACTACACCTTC
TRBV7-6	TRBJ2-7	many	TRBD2	CASSRVGGGAGEQYF	TGTGCCAGCAGCCGGGTTGGCGGGGGGGCCGGGGAGCAGTACTTC
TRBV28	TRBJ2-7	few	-	CASSLFGSYEQYF	TGTGCCAGCAGTTTATTCGGGTCCTACGAGCAGTACTTC
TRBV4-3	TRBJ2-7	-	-	CASSQELSRFYEQYF	TGCGCCAGCAGCCAAGAGTTAAGCAGGTTTTACGAGCAGTACTTC
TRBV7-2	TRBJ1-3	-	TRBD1	CASSPQGGNGNTIYF	TGTGCCAGCAGCCCCCAGGGGGGGAATGGAAACACCATATATTTT
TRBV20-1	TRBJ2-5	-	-	CSAPSGSRTTQETQYF	TGCAGTGCTCCCTCCGGGTCCAGGACAACGCAAGAGACCCAGTACTTC
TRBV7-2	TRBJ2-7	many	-	CASSQMEGRTYEQYF	TGTGCCAGCAGCCAGATGGAGGGGCGTACCTACGAGCAGTACTTC
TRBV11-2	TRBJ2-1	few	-	CASSLVVGGPLFEQFF	TGTGCCAGCAGCTTAGTTGTCGGGGGACCCCTTTTTGAGCAGTTCTTC
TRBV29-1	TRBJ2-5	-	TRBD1	CSVTGDDQYF	TGCAGCGTTACAGGGGATGACCAGTACTTC
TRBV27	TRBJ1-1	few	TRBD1	CASSPWTGTRGTEAFF	TGTGCCAGCAGTCCCTGGACAGGGACCCGAGGCACTGAAGCTTTCTTT
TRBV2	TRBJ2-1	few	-	CASSEAGYNEQFF	TGTGCCAGCAGTGAGGCGGGTTACAATGAGCAGTTCTTC
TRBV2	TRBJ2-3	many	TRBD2	CARAAGVRTDTQYF	TGTGCCAGGGCCGCGGGGGTAAGGACAGATACGCAGTATTTT
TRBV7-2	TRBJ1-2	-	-	CASTLGARDGYTF	TGTGCCAGCACCCTAGGGGCGAGAGATGGCTACACCTTC
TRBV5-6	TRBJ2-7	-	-	CASSLRGAYEQYF	TGTGCCAGCAGCTTAAGGGGAGCGTACGAGCAGTACTTC
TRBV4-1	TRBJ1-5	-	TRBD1	CASSQHGQGFNQPQHF	TGCGCCAGCAGCCAGCATGGACAGGGTTTCAATCAGCCCCAGCATTTT
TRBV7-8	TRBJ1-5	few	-	CASSLVQGSNQPQHF	TGTGCCAGCAGCTTAGTTCAGGGTAGCAATCAGCCCCAGCATTTT
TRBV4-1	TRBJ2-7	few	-	CASSQDTGREQYF	TGCGCCAGCAGCCAAGATACAGGGCGCGAGCAGTACTTC
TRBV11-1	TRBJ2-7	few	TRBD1	CASSQSPRDRGINEQYF	TGTGCCAGCAGCCAAAGCCCCCGGGACAGGGGTATCAACGAGCAGTACTTC
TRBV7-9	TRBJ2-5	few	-	CASSTGQDYQETQYF	TGTGCCAGCAGCACGGGACAAGACTACCAAGAGACCCAGTACTTC
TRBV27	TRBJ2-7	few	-	CASSFLRGEQYF	TGTGCCAGCAGCTTCCTCCGGGGCGAGCAGTACTTC
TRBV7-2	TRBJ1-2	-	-	CASSLAGPANYGYTF	TGTGCCAGCAGCTTAGCTGGACCGGCTAACTATGGCTACACCTTC
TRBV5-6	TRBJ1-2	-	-	CASSLGTAHYGYTF	TGTGCCAGCAGCTTGGGTACCGCGCACTATGGCTACACCTTC
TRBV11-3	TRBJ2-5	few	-	CASKLGSARETQYF	TGTGCCAGCAAACTAGGCTCGGCACGGGAGACCCAGTACTTC
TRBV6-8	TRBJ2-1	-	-	CASTQSTGLLYNEQFF	TGTGCCAGCACCCAATCGACAGGCCTACTTTACAATGAGCAGTTCTTC